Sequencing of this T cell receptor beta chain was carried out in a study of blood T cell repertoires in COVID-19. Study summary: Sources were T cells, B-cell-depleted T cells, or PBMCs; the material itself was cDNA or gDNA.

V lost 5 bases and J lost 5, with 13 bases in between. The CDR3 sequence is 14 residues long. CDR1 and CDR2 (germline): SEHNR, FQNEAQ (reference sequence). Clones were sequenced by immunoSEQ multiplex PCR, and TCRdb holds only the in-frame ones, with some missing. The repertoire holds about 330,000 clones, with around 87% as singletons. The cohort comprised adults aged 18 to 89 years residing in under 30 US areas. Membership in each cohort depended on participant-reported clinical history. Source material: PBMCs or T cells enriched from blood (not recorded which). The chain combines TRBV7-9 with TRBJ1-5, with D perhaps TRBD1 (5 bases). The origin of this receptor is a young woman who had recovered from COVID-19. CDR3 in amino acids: CASSLVQGDQPQHF. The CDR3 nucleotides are TGTGCCAGCAGCCTTGTCCAGGGTGATCAGCCCCAGCATTTT.